The clone carrying this TCR beta chain has ten or more counts. Its target is not known. This CDR3 spans 11 amino acids. The germline gives CDR1 SEHNR, CDR2 FQNEAQ (reference sequence). V was clipped by 6 bases and J by 9 bases, with 11 bases between them. This sample is part of a study of T cells in Graves' hyperthyroidism and ophthalmopathy. Using RNA transcripts as the source, TCR beta CDR3 regions were amplified. A first-round RT-PCR of the TCR CDR3 used the HTBI primer set. TCRdb fed the multiplex PCR reads into MiXCR, producing one record per CDR3 protein. The sample has approximately 700,000 distinct CDR3 sequences; 15% to 20% are singletons. Diagnosis rested on symptoms, serum thyroxine and TRAb, thyroid ultrasound, and orbital computed tomography. Study conclusions and caveats: The model anticipated ophthalmopathy a median about six months pre-onset. Within blood appeared most thyroid clonotypes that had expanded above 0.001.

The sequenced sample was blood. This TCR derives from a man aged 18 to 29 with Graves' hyperthyroidism. The chain has TRBV7-9 and TRBJ2-5; tentatively, D is TRBD2 (6 bases). This CDR3 reads CASRQEGAQYF. The DNA for the CDR3 is TGTGCCAGCAGGCAGGAGGGTGCCCAGTACTTC.